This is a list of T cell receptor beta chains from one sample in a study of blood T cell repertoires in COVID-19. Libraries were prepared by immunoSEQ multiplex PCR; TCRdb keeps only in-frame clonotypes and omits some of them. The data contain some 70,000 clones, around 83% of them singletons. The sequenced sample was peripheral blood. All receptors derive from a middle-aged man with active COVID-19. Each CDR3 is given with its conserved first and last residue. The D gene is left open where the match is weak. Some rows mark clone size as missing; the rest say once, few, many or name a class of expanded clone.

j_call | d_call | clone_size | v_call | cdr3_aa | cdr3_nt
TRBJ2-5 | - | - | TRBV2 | CARSRVGETQYF | TGTGCCAGATCCCGAGTGGGCGAGACCCAGTACTTC
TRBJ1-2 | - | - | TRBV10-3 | CAISEGTGPHGYTF | TGTGCCATCAGTGAGGGAACAGGACCTCATGGCTACACCTTC
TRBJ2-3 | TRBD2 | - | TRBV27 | CASSPLSTGTTTDTQYF | TGTGCCAGCAGTCCCCTCTCAACCGGGACTACCACAGATACGCAGTATTTT
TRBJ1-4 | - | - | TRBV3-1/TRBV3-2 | CASSHGGGSLNEKLFF | TGTGCCAGCAGTCACGGAGGAGGCAGCCTTAATGAAAAACTGTTTTTT
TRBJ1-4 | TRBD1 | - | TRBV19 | CASNPQGADEKLFF | TGTGCCAGTAACCCTCAGGGGGCGGATGAAAAACTGTTTTTT
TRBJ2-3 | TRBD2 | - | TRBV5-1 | CASSLSDRASGSTDTQYF | TGCGCCAGCAGCCTAAGCGACCGGGCTAGCGGGAGCACAGATACGCAGTATTTT
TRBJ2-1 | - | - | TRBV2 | CASSLYNEQFF | TGTGCCAGCAGTCTCTACAATGAGCAGTTCTTC
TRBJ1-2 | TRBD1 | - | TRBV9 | CASSVDPGQGTGYGYTF | TGTGCCAGCAGCGTAGATCCGGGACAGGGCACCGGCTATGGCTACACCTTC
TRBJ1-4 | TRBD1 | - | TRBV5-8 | CASSTGQGSEKLFF | TGTGCCAGCAGCACCGGACAGGGGTCTGAAAAACTGTTTTTT
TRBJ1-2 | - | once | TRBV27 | CASSSRGLNYGYTF | TGTGCCAGCAGCAGTAGGGGCCTTAACTATGGCTACACCTTC